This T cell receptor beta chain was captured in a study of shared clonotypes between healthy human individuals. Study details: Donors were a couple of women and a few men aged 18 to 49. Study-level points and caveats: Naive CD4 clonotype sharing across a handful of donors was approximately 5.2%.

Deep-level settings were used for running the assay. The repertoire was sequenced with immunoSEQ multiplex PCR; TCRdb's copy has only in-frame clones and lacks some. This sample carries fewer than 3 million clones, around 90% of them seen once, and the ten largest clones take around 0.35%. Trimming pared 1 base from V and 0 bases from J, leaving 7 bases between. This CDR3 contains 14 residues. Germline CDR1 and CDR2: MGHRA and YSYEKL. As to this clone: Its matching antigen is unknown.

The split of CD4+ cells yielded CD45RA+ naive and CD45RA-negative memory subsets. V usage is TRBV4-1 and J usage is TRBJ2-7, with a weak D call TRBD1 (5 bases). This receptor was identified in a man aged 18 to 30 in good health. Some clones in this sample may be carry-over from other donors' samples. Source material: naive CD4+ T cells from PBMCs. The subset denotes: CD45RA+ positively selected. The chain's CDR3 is CASSQVDTSYEQYF. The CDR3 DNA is TGCGCCAGCAGCCAAGTGGACACCTCCTACGAGCAGTACTTC.